This passage covers 26 T cell receptor beta chains from one sample sequenced in a study of tumor and adjacent non-tumor tissue in lung cancer (dated by TCRdb to 2016 to 2018). Library preparation was by multiplex PCR. The instrument was an Illumina HiSeq 2500. TCRbeta libraries were constructed through three rounds of nested PCR with primers (Table S4) according to protocols modified from ARM-PCR. TCRdb reprocessed the public reads (quality trimming at Q25 with fastp, clone calling with MiXCR) and kept in-frame beta chains. Each record represents a unique CDR3 protein, reported with the most common genes and DNA among its rows. The sample table lists 75,000 to 95,000 distinct CDR3 sequences, roughly 66% of them with a count of one. The top ten clonotypes cover 15% to 20% of the sample. RNA was extracted from bulk unsorted tissue and checked for quality with a NanoDrop ND-1000 and an Agilent 2100.

Sequenced material: lung tumor tissue. These receptors were taken from a man aged 55 to 70 with non-small cell lung cancer.

This clonotype occurred many times. CDR3 DNA: TGTGCCAGCAGCTTGGGGGGGACAGCCCAGACCCAGTACTTC. Encoded protein: CASSLGGTAQTQYF. The V call is TRBV5-4, the J call TRBJ2-5; 7 nucleotides align to TRBD1. There are 14 residues in the CDR3. The trim removed 0 bases at V and 6 bases at J, leaving 5 bases unmatched. Germline CDR1 reads SGHNT; CDR2 reads YYREEE (reference sequence).

In regard to this clonotype: A read error may be the cause here, since a much bigger clone is one base away. Written as DNA, the CDR3 is TGTGTCAGCAGTGTACGACTAGCGGCTAACAATGAGCAGTTCTTC. Its protein product is CVSSVRLAANNEQFF. J is TRBJ2-1 and V is TRBV6-1; 9 bases line up with TRBD2. The CDR3 has 15 residues. Per the germline V gene, CDR1 is MNHNS and CDR2 is SASEGT.

Details on this clonotype: In this CDR3 the conserved last residue, phenylalanine or tryptophan, is missing, so a read error is likely. The chain is built from TRBV12-3 or TRBV12-4 and TRBJ2-7, with D uncertain. The length of the CDR3 is 13 residues. The V end lost 5 bases, the J end lost 3 bases, and 11 bases lay between the germline ends. This CDR3 is CASSSNYFYEQYL. The CDR3 bases are TGTGCCAGCAGTAGCAACTACTTCTACGAGCAGTACCTC.

A word on this clonotype: The CDR3 end shows no conserved phenylalanine or tryptophan, and so a read error is likely. V usage is TRBV12-3 or TRBV12-4 and J usage is TRBJ2-4; TRBD1 aligns across 11 bases. Germline trimming cut 6 bases from V and 9 bases from J; bases unmatched to any gene: 13. This CDR3 contains 16 residues. CDR3: CASSSGQGAQGVIQYS. CDR3 sequence (DNA): TGTGCCAGCAGCTCCGGACAGGGGGCGCAAGGGGTCATTCAGTACTCG.

The chain couples TRBV6-2 or TRBV6-3 to TRBJ2-7, with a possible D match to TRBD1 (5 bases). The CDR3 extends over 13 amino acids. Germline CDR1 is MNHEY and CDR2 is SVGEGT. The V gene lost 3 bases and the J gene lost 4 bases, with 10 bases spanning the gap. Here the CDR3 DNA reads TGTGCCAGCAGTTATGCGACAGAGTACGAGCAGTACTTC. This codes for CASSYATEYEQYF.

With regard to this clonotype: Given a much more abundant clone one base away, this may be a read error. The J gene is TRBJ2-3, the V gene TRBV5-1; either TRBD1 or TRBD2 may supply D (5 bases each). CDR3 length equals 13 residues. Germline V gives CDR1 SGHRS, CDR2 YFSETQ. Here the CDR3 reads CASRGASIDTQYF. The DNA of the CDR3 is TGCGCCAGCAGAGGGGCTAGCATAGATACGCAGTATTTT.

A note on this clonotype: At one boundary the junction diverges from the germline segment, which might be a read error. The V and J genes are TRBV6-1 and TRBJ1-1; D gene ambiguous. The CDR3 runs 13 residues. CDR1 MNHNS and CDR2 SASEGT come from the germline V gene. CDR3 amino acids: CARSEVVNTEAFF. The CDR3 coding sequence is TGTGCCAGAAGTGAGGTCGTGAACACAGAAGCTTTCTTT.

At least ten counts were recorded for this clonotype. The rearrangement links TRBV6-5 to TRBJ1-6, with D unresolved. V was trimmed by 8 bases and J by 7 bases, leaving 12 bases between them. The length of the CDR3 is 13 residues. Germline lookup yields CDR1 MNHEY and CDR2 SVGAGI. The CDR3 DNA is TGTGCCAGCTGCCCATACCCCAATTCACCCCTCCACTTT. Translation: CASCPYPNSPLHF.

The rearrangement links TRBV11-1 to TRBJ2-3, with D tentatively TRBD2 (6 bases). V was pared by 10 bases and J by 6 bases, with 14 bases between. The CDR3 extends over 12 amino acids. The germline CDR1 and CDR2 sequences are SGHAT and FQDESV (reference sequence). The CDR3: CATRGGSDTQYF. CDR3 sequence (DNA): TGTGCCACGCGGGGAGGTTCGGATACGCAGTATTTT.

About this clonotype: The CDR3 does not close with the conserved phenylalanine or tryptophan, likely indicating a read error. The chain has TRBV24-1 and TRBJ2-1; a possible D gene is TRBD2 (5 bases). The germline gives CDR1 KGHDR, CDR2 SFDVKD. Deletions cut 3 bases from V and 3 bases from J, with 11 bases between. This CDR3 contains 15 residues. CDR3 protein: CATSDPRRSYNEQFI. The CDR3 DNA sequence: TGTGCCACCAGTGATCCGCGGAGGAGCTACAATGAGCAGTTCATC.

This clonotype was counted between two and nine times. This clone may be a read error of a much larger clone one base away. The final CDR3 position lacks the conserved phenylalanine or tryptophan, pointing to a likely read error. The chain links TRBV5-6 to TRBJ2-2, with a tentative D call TRBD1 (6 bases). From germline, CDR1 is SGHDT and CDR2 YYEEEE. This CDR3 contains 15 residues. The V gene lost 5 bases and the J gene lost 0 bases, with 11 bases spanning the gap. Written as DNA, the CDR3 is TGTGCCAGCAGAAACAGGGTGCCGAACACCGGGGAGCTGTTTGTT. Its protein product is CASRNRVPNTGELFV.

The chain's CDR3 is CTSSLYRSETQYF. CDR3 nucleotide sequence: TGTACCAGCAGCTTATATAGGAGCGAGACCCAGTACTTC. The rearrangement joins TRBV7-2 to TRBJ2-5; D uncertain. The CDR3 length is 13 residues. Germline V CDR1 and CDR2: SGHTA, FQGNSA. Trimming stripped 2 bases from V and 5 bases from J, with 9 bases between.

The J gene is TRBJ1-1, the V gene TRBV12-3 or TRBV12-4; D not resolved. V lost 7 bases to trimming and J lost 10 bases, with 28 bases between them. This CDR3 spans 16 amino acids. The CDR3 DNA reads TGTGCCAGCATCTTTTACCTGACTGGGGAAAAAGGTACAGCTTTCTTT. Amino acids: CASIFYLTGEKGTAFF.

On this clonotype: The junction and the germline gene differ at one end; a read error may be behind it. The chain recombines TRBV7-9 with TRBJ2-5, with D unresolved. The germline V gene has CDR1 SEHNR and CDR2 FQNEAQ (reference sequence). This CDR3 has 14 residues. CDR3 sequence (DNA): TGTGCCAGCAGCTTAGGATCCCTTCAAGAGACACAGTACTTC. This translates into CASSLGSLQETQYF.

The gene calls are TRBV4-2 and TRBJ2-1; D is ambiguous. With 4 bases removed from V and 4 bases from J, the gap between germline ends came to 14 bases. From germline, CDR1 is LGHNA and CDR2 YNFKEQ. This CDR3 contains 15 residues. CDR3 region: CASSLQIDPYNEQFF. DNA of the CDR3: TGTGCCAGCAGCCTCCAAATTGACCCATACAATGAGCAGTTCTTC.

Remarks on this clonotype: This may stem from a read error, because a much larger clone lies one nucleotide away. The chain recombines TRBV28 with TRBJ1-1; D is perhaps TRBD1 (6 bases). CDR3 length: 13 amino acids. The germline V gene encodes CDR1 MDHEN and CDR2 SYDVKM. CDR3 sequence reads: CACRGTWDTEAFF. Written as DNA, the CDR3 is TGTGCCTGCAGGGGAACCTGGGACACTGAAGCTTTCTTT.

This clonotype was detected many times. Because it lacks the conserved phenylalanine or tryptophan at the end, this CDR3 is likely a read error. The chain has TRBV12-3 or TRBV12-4 and TRBJ2-1; unclear D gene. V lost 3 bases to trimming and J lost 7 bases, with 7 bases between them. CDR3 size: 12 residues. CDR3 nucleotides: TGTGCCAGCAGTTTTTCGGTTAATGAGCAGTTCCTC. This codes for CASSFSVNEQFL.

The chain links TRBV30 to TRBJ2-7; D is possibly TRBD1 (5 bases). Trimming removed 5 bases at V and 5 bases at J, with 25 bases between. This CDR3 has 16 amino acids. The V gene's germline CDR1 is GTSNPN and CDR2 SVGIG (reference sequence). In DNA form, the CDR3 reads TGTGCCTGGGGTAGTCCCACAAGACAGAACTACGACGAGCAGTACTTC. The encoded protein is CAWGSPTRQNYDEQYF.

In regard to this clonotype: A junction end diverges from the germline sequence, so it may reflect a read error. The chain joins TRBV6-6 to TRBJ2-1, with 8 nucleotides matching TRBD1. The CDR3 has 17 residues. Germline V gene lookup returns CDR1 MNHNY and CDR2 SVGAGI (reference sequence). The CDR3, as DNA: TGTGCCAGCAGACCCCGGGACAGGCTGAGCTCCTACAATGAGCAGTTCTTT. Encoded protein: CASRPRDRLSSYNEQFF.

To note about this clonotype: The junction and the germline gene differ at one end; a read error may be behind it. The genes are TRBV5-4 and TRBJ2-3; 9 nucleotides line up with TRBD1. This CDR3 is built from 15 residues. Germline V gives CDR1 SGHNT, CDR2 YYREEE (reference sequence). This CDR3 is CASCFPRTGVDTQYF. CDR3 bases: TGTGCCAGCTGTTTTCCCCGGACAGGGGTGGATACCCAGTATTTT.

This clonotype occurred many times. This chain uses TRBV6-5 with TRBJ2-5; unclear D gene. CDR1 is MNHEY and CDR2 is SVGAGI in the germline V gene. V lost 6 bases to trimming and J lost 8 bases, with 22 bases between them. This CDR3 spans 15 amino acids. CDR3 coding DNA: TGTGCCAGCAGCCTCCAGGATGGGCGGAGTGTTACCCAGTACTTC. Its protein is CASSLQDGRSVTQYF.

As for this clonotype: No conserved phenylalanine or tryptophan is present at the end of the CDR3, so a read error is the likely explanation. The V gene is TRBV11-3, the J gene TRBJ2-5; D gene uncertain. The CDR3 has 13 residues. In germline, CDR1 is SGHNT, CDR2 YENEEA. CDR3 region: CACSLDFSTTQYL. The CDR3 region has the DNA TGTGCCTGCAGCCTAGATTTTTCAACAACCCAGTACCTC.

This clonotype was counted only a few times. Being one base from a much bigger clone, this may be a read error. V is TRBV12-3 or TRBV12-4 and J is TRBJ2-2, with D unclear. This CDR3 region has 13 residues. The CDR3 loop reads CVSSLDGTGELFF. The CDR3 DNA sequence: TGTGTCAGCAGTTTAGACGGTACCGGGGAGCTGTTTTTT.

Worth noting for this clonotype: A much larger clone differs by one base, so this may be a read error. CDR3 region: CTWILRGNTIYF. CDR3 in DNA: TGTACCTGGATTTTAAGAGGAAACACCATATATTTT. The chain uses TRBV30 and TRBJ1-3; D is unclear. There are 12 residues in the CDR3. The V gene's germline CDR1 is GTSNPN and CDR2 SVGIG (reference sequence).

A remark on this clonotype: Sequence at one end of the junction differs from germline and may be a read error. This rearrangement joins TRBV10-3 to TRBJ2-6, with D perhaps TRBD1 (5 bases). Germline loops: CDR1 ENHRY, CDR2 SYGVKD. This CDR3 region has 17 residues. The CDR3 sequence is CAISVMVGTSGANVLSF. CDR3 in DNA: TGTGCCATCAGTGTGATGGTGGGCACCTCTGGGGCCAACGTCCTGTCTTTC.

This clonotype has only one observation. A much larger clone lies one base from this, so it may be a read error. The chain recombines TRBV5-4 with TRBJ2-3; TRBD2 might be the D (5 bases). This CDR3 is 17 amino acids long. Germline lookup yields CDR1 SGHNT and CDR2 YYREEE (reference sequence). CDR3 protein: CASSPGRGTFSTDTLYF. DNA of the CDR3: TGTGCCAGCAGCCCCGGCCGGGGAACTTTTAGCACAGATACGCTGTATTTT.